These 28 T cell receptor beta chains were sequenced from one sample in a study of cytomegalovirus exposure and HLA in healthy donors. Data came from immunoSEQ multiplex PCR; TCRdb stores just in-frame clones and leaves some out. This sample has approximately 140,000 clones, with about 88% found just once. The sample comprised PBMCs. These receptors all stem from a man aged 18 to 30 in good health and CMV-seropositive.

CDR3 nucleotide sequence: TGCAGCGTTGAGAGATGGACAGATACGCAGTATTTT. This gives the protein CSVERWTDTQYF. The chain recombines TRBV29-1 with TRBJ2-3; no reliable D call. The V gene's germline CDR1 is SQVTM and CDR2 ANQGSEA. Trimming pared 3 bases from V and 3 bases from J, leaving 7 bases between. CDR3 length equals 12 residues.

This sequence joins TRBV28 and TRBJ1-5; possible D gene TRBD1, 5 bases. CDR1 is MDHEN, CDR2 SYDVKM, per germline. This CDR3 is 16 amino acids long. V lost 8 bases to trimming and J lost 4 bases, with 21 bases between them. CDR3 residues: CASRIGATEVNQPQHF. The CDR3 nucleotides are TGTGCCAGCCGGATAGGCGCGACAGAGGTAAATCAGCCCCAGCATTTT.

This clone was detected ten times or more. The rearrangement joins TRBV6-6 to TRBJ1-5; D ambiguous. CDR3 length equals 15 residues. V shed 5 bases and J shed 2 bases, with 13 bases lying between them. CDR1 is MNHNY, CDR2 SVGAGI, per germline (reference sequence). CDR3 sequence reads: CASSQSSGGNQPQHF. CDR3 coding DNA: TGTGCCAGCAGTCAGAGCAGCGGGGGCAATCAGCCCCAGCATTTT.

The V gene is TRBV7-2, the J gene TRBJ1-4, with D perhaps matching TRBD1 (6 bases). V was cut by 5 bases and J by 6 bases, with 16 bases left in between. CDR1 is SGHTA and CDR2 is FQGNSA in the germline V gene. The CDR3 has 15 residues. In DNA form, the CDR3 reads TGTGCCAGCAGCCCACCGAGGGGGAACGATGAAAAACTGTTTTTT. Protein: CASSPPRGNDEKLFF.

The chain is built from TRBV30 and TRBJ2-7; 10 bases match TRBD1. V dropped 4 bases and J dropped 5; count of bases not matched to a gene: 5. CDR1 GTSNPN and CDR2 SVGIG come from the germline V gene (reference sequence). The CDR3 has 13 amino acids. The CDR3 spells CAWIDRGPNEQYF. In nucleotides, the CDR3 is TGTGCCTGGATCGACAGGGGGCCAAACGAGCAGTACTTC.

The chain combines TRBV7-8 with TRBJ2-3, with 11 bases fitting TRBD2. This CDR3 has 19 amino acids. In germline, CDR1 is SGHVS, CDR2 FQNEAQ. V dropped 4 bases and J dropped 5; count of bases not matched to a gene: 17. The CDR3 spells CASSSRPAGTSGGGDTQYF. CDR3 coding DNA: TGTGCCAGCAGCTCAAGACCCGCCGGGACTAGCGGCGGGGGAGATACGCAGTATTTT.

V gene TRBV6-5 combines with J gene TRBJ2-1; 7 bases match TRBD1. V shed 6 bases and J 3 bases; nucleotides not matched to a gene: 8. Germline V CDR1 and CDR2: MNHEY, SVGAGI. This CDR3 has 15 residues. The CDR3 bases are TGTGCCAGCAGGTCAACGGGACAGAGCTACAATGAGCAGTTCTTC. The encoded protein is CASRSTGQSYNEQFF.

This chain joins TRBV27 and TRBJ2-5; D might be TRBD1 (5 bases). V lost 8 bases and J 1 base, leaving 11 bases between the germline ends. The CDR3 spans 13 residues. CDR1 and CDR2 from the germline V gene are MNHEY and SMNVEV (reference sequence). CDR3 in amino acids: CASVLDSQETQYF. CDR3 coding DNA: TGTGCCAGCGTTTTAGACAGCCAAGAGACCCAGTACTTC.

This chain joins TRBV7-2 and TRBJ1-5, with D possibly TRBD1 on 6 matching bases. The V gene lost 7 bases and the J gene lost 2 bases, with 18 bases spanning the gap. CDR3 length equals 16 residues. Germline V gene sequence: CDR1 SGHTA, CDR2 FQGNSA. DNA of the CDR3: TGTGCCAGCAACATCCCGACTCCAGGGGGCAATCAGCCCCAGCATTTT. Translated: CASNIPTPGGNQPQHF. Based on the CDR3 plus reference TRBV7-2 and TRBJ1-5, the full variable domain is GAGVSQSPSNKVTEKGKDVELRCDPISGHTALYWYRQSLGQGLEFLIYFQGNSAPDKSGLPSDRFSAERTGGSVSTLTIQRTQQEDSAVYLCASNIPTPGGNQPQHFGDGTRLSIL.

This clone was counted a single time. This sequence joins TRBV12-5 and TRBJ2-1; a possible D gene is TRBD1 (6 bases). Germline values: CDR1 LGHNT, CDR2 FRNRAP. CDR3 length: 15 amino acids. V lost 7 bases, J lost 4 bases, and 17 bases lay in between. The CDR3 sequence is CASALGDTDYNEQFF. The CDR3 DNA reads TGTGCTAGTGCCTTGGGGGACACCGATTACAATGAGCAGTTCTTC.

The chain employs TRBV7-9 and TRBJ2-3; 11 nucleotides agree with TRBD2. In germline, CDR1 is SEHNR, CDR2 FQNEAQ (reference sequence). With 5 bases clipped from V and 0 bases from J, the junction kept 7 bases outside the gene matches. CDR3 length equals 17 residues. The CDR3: CASSPASGGTSTDTQYF. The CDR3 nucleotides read TGTGCCAGCAGCCCGGCTAGCGGGGGGACTAGCACAGATACGCAGTATTTT.

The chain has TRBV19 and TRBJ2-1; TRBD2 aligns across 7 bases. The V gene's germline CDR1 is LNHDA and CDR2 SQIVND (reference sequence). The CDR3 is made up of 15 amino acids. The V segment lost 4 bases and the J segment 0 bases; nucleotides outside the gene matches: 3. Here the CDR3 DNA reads TGTGCCAGTAGTAAAACTAGCGACTCCTACAATGAGCAGTTCTTC. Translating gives CASSKTSDSYNEQFF.

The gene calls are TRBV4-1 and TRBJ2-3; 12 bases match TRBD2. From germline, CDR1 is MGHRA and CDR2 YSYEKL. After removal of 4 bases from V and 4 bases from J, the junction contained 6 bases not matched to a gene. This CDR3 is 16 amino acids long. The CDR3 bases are TGCGCCAGCAGCCGAGCCGGACTAGCGGGACCAGATACGCAGTATTTT. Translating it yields CASSRAGLAGPDTQYF.

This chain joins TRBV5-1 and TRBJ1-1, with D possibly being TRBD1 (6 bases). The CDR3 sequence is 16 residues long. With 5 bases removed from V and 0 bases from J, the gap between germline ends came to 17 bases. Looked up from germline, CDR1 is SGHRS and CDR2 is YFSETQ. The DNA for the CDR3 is TGCGCCAGCAGGCCCGTCCCCAAGGGGGTGAACACTGAAGCTTTCTTT. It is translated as CASRPVPKGVNTEAFF.

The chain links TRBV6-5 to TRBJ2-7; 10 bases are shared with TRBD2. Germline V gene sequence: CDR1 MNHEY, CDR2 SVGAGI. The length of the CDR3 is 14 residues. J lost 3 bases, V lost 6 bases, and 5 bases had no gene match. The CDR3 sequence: CASSPSGGGYEQYF. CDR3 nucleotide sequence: TGTGCCAGCAGCCCCAGCGGGGGGGGCTACGAGCAGTACTTC.

The CDR3 here is CASSEGLLNQPQHF. The CDR3 DNA is TGCGCCAGCAGCGAGGGACTCCTGAATCAGCCCCAGCATTTT. V is TRBV5-1 and J is TRBJ1-5, with a possible D match to TRBD1 (5 bases). CDR1 is SGHRS and CDR2 is YFSETQ in the germline V gene. The CDR3 extends over 14 amino acids. Trimming took off 4 bases at V and 4 bases at J, with 12 bases between the two ends.

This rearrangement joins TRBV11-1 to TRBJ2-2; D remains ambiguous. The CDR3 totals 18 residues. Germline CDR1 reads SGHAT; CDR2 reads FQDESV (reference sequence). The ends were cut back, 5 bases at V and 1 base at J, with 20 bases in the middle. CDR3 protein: CASSPRGRSALNTGELFF. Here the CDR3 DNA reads TGTGCCAGCAGCCCGAGAGGCAGATCGGCCCTGAACACCGGGGAGCTGTTTTTT.

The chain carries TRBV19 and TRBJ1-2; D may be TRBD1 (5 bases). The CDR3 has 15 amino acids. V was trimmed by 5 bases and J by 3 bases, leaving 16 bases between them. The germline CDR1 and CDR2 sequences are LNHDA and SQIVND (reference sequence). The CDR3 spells CASSSRQRFDYGYTF. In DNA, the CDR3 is TGTGCCAGTAGTTCCCGACAGAGGTTTGACTATGGCTACACCTTC.

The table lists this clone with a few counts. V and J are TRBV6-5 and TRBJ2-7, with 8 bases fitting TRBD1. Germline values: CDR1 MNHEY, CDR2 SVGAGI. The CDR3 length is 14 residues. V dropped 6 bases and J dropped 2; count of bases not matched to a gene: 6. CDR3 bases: TGTGCCAGCAGCATGCCGGGACAGGCCTACGAGCAGTACTTC. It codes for CASSMPGQAYEQYF.

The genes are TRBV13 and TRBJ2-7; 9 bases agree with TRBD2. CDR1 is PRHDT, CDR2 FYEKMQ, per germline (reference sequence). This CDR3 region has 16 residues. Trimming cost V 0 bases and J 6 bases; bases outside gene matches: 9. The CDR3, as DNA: TGTGCCAGCAGCTTAGGAGGGCTAGCGGGACGGGTCGAGCAGTACTTC. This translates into CASSLGGLAGRVEQYF.

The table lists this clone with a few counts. CDR3 in DNA: TGTGCCAGCAGACTACAGCCCCGAGGGGGCTATGGCTACACCTTC. Translating it yields CASRLQPRGGYGYTF. The rearrangement links TRBV6-5 to TRBJ1-2; weak D call: TRBD1 (6 bases). The length of the CDR3 is 15 residues. Trimming cost V 6 bases and J 4 bases, with 18 bases left between them. CDR1 is MNHEY, CDR2 SVGAGI, per germline.

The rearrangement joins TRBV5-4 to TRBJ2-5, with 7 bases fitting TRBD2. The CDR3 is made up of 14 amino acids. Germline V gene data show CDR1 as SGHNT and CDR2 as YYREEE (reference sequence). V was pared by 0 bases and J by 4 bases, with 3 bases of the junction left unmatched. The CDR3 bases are TGTGCCAGCAGCTTGGTTGCTAGCGGAGAGACCCAGTACTTC. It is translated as CASSLVASGETQYF.

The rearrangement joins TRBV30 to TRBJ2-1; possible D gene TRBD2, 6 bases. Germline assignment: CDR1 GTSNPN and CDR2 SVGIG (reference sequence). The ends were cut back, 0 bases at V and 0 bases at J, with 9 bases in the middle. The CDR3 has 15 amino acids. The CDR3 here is CAWSVGRISYNEQFF. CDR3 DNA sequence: TGTGCCTGGAGTGTAGGGAGGATCTCCTACAATGAGCAGTTCTTC.

CDR3 sequence (DNA): TGTGCCTGGAGTGTCGGGACTAGCGGGCCAGATACGCAGTATTTT. As protein: CAWSVGTSGPDTQYF. The chain carries TRBV30 and TRBJ2-3; 12 bases are shared with TRBD2. The CDR3 is 15 residues long. Trimming cost V 0 bases and J 4 bases; bases outside gene matches: 2. CDR1 and CDR2 (germline): GTSNPN, SVGIG (reference sequence).

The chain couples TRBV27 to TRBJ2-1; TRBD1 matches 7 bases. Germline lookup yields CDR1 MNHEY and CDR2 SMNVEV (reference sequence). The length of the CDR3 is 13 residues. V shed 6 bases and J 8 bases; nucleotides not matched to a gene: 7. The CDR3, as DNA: TGTGCCAGCAGCCGGACAGGTTGGCATGAGCAGTTCTTC. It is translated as CASSRTGWHEQFF.

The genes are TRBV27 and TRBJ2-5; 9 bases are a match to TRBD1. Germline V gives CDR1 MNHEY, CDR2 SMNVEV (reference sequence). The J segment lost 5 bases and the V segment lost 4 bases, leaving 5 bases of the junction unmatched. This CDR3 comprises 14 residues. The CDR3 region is CASSWDRADETQYF. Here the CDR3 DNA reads TGTGCCAGCAGTTGGGACAGGGCGGATGAGACCCAGTACTTC.

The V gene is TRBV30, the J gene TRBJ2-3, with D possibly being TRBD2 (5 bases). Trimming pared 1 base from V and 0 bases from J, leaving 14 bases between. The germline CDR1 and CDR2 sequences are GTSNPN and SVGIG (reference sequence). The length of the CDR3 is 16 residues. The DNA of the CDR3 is TGTGCCTGGAGTGGGATAGCGCGTCTAAGCACAGATACGCAGTATTTT. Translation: CAWSGIARLSTDTQYF.

The CDR3: CASSPTGTGVVTQYF. The CDR3 nucleotides are TGTGCCAGCTCGCCAACCGGGACAGGGGTGGTGACCCAGTACTTC. The V gene is TRBV18, the J gene TRBJ2-5, with TRBD1 matching over 10 bases. The germline V gene encodes CDR1 KGHSH and CDR2 LQKENI. Germline trimming cut 6 bases from V and 7 bases from J; bases unmatched to any gene: 11. This CDR3 has 15 residues.